The 21 T cell receptor beta chains below come from one sample, sequenced in a study of OX40 agonist ivuxolimab in advanced cancers. TCRdb's copy holds only in-frame clones and misses some; the assay was immunoSEQ multiplex PCR. The table has 59,000 or so clones, 85% to 90% seen once. Sample: CD4+ or CD8+ T cells sorted from blood, taken in a trial of the OX40 agonist ivuxolimab. Source of these receptors: an adult with an advanced solid tumor such as melanoma, head and neck, liver or kidney cancer.

This chain links TRBV18 with TRBJ2-7; 9 nucleotides match TRBD1. The J segment lost 9 bases and the V segment lost 2 bases, leaving 20 bases of the junction unmatched. Germline values: CDR1 KGHSH, CDR2 LQKENI. This CDR3 is built from 18 residues. The DNA of the CDR3 is TGTGCCAGCTCACCAACCTCCCGGGACAGGGTGACGGAAAACGCGCAGTACTTC. This codes for CASSPTSRDRVTENAQYF.

This clone was observed a handful of times. The rearrangement joins TRBV5-1 to TRBJ2-5; no reliable D call. Germline CDR1 is SGHRS and CDR2 is YFSETQ. This CDR3 has 14 amino acids. V was trimmed by 1 base and J by 5 bases, leaving 12 bases between them. CDR3: CASSLHGQRETQYF. The CDR3 bases are TGCGCCAGCAGCTTGCATGGGCAACGCGAGACCCAGTACTTC.

This clone showed up just a few times. In DNA, the CDR3 is TGTGCCACCAGCAGTGGTTTGGTAGCGGGGGGCCAAGAGACCCAGTACTTC. It specifies CATSSGLVAGGQETQYF. The chain recombines TRBV15 with TRBJ2-5; 10 bases map to TRBD2. The CDR3 covers 17 residues. Germline V gives CDR1 LNHNV, CDR2 YYDKDF (reference sequence). V lost 3 bases to trimming and J lost 1 base; unmatched junction nucleotides: 8. Together with reference TRBV15 and TRBJ2-5, the CDR3 gives the full variable domain: DAMVIQNPRYQVTQFGKPVTLSCSQTLNHNVMYWYQQKSSQAPKLLFHYYDKDFNNEADTPDNFQSRRPNTSFCFLDIRSPGLGDTAMYLCATSSGLVAGGQETQYFGPGTRLLVL.

The V and J genes are TRBV29-1 and TRBJ2-3, with 9 bases that match TRBD2. Germline CDR1 and CDR2: SQVTM and ANQGSEA. The CDR3 has 16 amino acids. With V trimmed by 3 bases and J by 1 base, 8 bases remained unmatched. CDR3 sequence: CSVEGAGGLGTDTQYF. The CDR3 bases are TGCAGCGTTGAGGGGGCGGGGGGGCTCGGCACAGATACGCAGTATTTT.

J is TRBJ2-7 and V is TRBV5-1, with a weak D call TRBD1 (5 bases). V shed 9 bases and J shed 1 base, with 17 bases lying between them. The CDR3 runs 14 residues. CDR1 is SGHRS, CDR2 YFSETQ, per germline. The CDR3 DNA sequence: TGCGCCACCTCTTTATCAGGGCTTTCCTACGAGCAGTACTTC. Amino acids: CATSLSGLSYEQYF.

The genes are TRBV6-5 and TRBJ1-5; D uncertain. The CDR3 runs 12 residues. V was trimmed by 8 bases and J by 3 bases, leaving 8 bases between them. CDR1 and CDR2 from the germline V gene are MNHEY and SVGAGI. CDR3: CASGRPNQPQHF. The DNA of the CDR3 is TGTGCCAGCGGCCGACCCAATCAGCCCCAGCATTTT.

This chain connects TRBV5-1 to TRBJ2-5; D uncertain. The germline V gene encodes CDR1 SGHRS and CDR2 YFSETQ. The CDR3 sequence is 13 residues long. V was shortened by 4 bases and J by 1 base, with 8 bases between the two germline ends. The CDR3 protein is CASSIDTQETQYF. In DNA, the CDR3 is TGCGCCAGCAGCATCGACACCCAAGAGACCCAGTACTTC.

CDR3 in DNA: TGCGCCAGCAGCTTGCGAGGGGCCTCCGATCCCGGGGAGCTGTTTTTT. Translating it yields CASSLRGASDPGELFF. The chain couples TRBV5-1 to TRBJ2-2, with D perhaps given as TRBD1 or TRBD2 (5 bases each). Trimming took 1 base from V and 6 from J, leaving 16 bases between them. CDR1 is SGHRS and CDR2 is YFSETQ in the germline V gene. This CDR3 contains 16 residues.

The chain uses TRBV5-1 and TRBJ2-2; TRBD2 agrees at 12 bases. CDR3 size: 15 residues. Looked up from germline, CDR1 is SGHRS and CDR2 is YFSETQ. Trimming at V came to 5 bases and at J to 5 bases, leaving 4 bases not matched to a gene. CDR3 loop: CASRIGLAGTGELFF. In nucleotides, the CDR3 is TGCGCCAGCAGAATCGGACTAGCGGGAACCGGGGAGCTGTTTTTT. The entire variable domain, with the rest obtained from reference TRBV5-1 and TRBJ2-2, is as follows: KAGVTQTPRYLIKTRGQQVTLSCSPISGHRSVSWYQQTPGQGLQFLFEYFSETQRNKGNFPGRFSGRQFSNSRSEMNVSTLELGDSALYLCASRIGLAGTGELFFGEGSRLTVL.

This sequence joins TRBV11-2 and TRBJ1-1, with D hard to call. The CDR3 runs to 14 residues. Germline CDR1 SGHAT, CDR2 FQNNGV. Trimming left V 5 bases short and J 2 bases short, with 12 bases between. The CDR3 region has the DNA TGTGCCAGCAGCATGCGGACCCAAAACACTGAAGCTTTCTTT. It translates to CASSMRTQNTEAFF.

The gene calls are TRBV2 and TRBJ1-2, with D maybe TRBD1 (5 bases). Deletions cut 10 bases from V and 4 bases from J, with 16 bases between. CDR1 is SNHLY and CDR2 is FYNNEI in the germline V gene. CDR3 length equals 13 residues. The CDR3 region is CATSMFQGYGYTF. The CDR3 coding sequence is TGTGCCACCTCTATGTTTCAGGGCTATGGCTACACCTTC.

This chain connects TRBV7-3 to TRBJ2-5, with D unresolved. Germline V gene lookup returns CDR1 SGHTA and CDR2 FQGTGA. Trimming removed 6 bases at V and 0 bases at J, with 8 bases between. The CDR3 sequence is 13 residues long. Here the CDR3 reads CASSNYHQETQYF. In DNA, the CDR3 is TGTGCCAGCAGTAACTACCACCAAGAGACCCAGTACTTC.

The V and J genes are TRBV15 and TRBJ1-5; D unclear. The V end lost 0 bases, the J end lost 9 bases, and 9 bases lay between the germline ends. Germline V lookup: CDR1 LNHNV, CDR2 YYDKDF (reference sequence). This CDR3 contains 13 residues. As DNA, the CDR3 is TGTGCCACCAGCAGAGATCCTAAGGCGCCCCAGCATTTT. Protein sequence: CATSRDPKAPQHF.

J is TRBJ2-1 and V is TRBV2; D is unresolved. The germline V gene encodes CDR1 SNHLY and CDR2 FYNNEI. Trimming cost V 7 bases and J 1 base, with 11 bases left between them. The CDR3 contains 14 residues. CDR3 bases: TGTGCCAGCAACCTCATGGGATCCTACAATGAGCAGTTCTTC. It is translated as CASNLMGSYNEQFF.

This clone was detected a few times. This chain joins TRBV2 and TRBJ1-6, with D hard to call. CDR1 SNHLY and CDR2 FYNNEI come from the germline V gene. This CDR3 is 13 amino acids long. Trimming removed 4 bases from V and 5 bases from J, with 6 bases in between. The CDR3 nucleotides are TGTGCCAGCAGTGTTAGGAATAATTCACCCCTCCACTTT. This sequence encodes CASSVRNNSPLHF. Using reference TRBV2 and TRBJ1-6 for the parts outside the CDR3, the full variable domain is EPEVTQTPSHQVTQMGQEVILRCVPISNHLYFYWYRQILGQKVEFLVSFYNNEISEKSEIFDDQFSVERPDGSNFTLKIRSTKLEDSAMYFCASSVRNNSPLHFGNGTRLTVT.

This chain uses TRBV5-4 with TRBJ1-4; possibly TRBD1 for D (5 bases). CDR3 length: 15 residues. Germline V gene sequence: CDR1 SGHNT, CDR2 YYREEE (reference sequence). V lost 4 bases, J lost 2 bases, and 12 bases lay in between. DNA for the CDR3: TGTGCCAGCAGCGCAGCAGGGTTGACTAATGAAAAACTGTTTTTT. Amino acid sequence: CASSAAGLTNEKLFF.

The chain recombines TRBV6-6 with TRBJ1-2; 7 nucleotides line up with TRBD1. This CDR3 has 14 residues. From germline, CDR1 is MNHNY and CDR2 SVGAGI (reference sequence). Germline trimming cut 5 bases from V and 5 bases from J; bases unmatched to any gene: 8. Here the CDR3 reads CASSGDREGYGYTF. The CDR3 bases are TGTGCCAGCAGTGGAGACAGGGAGGGGTATGGCTACACCTTC.

The chain uses TRBV7-7 and TRBJ2-3; 9 bases are a match to TRBD2. The CDR3 runs to 16 residues. The ends lost 5 bases at V and 5 bases at J; junction bases unmatched: 11. Germline V lookup: CDR1 SSHAT, CDR2 FNYEAQ (reference sequence). The CDR3 region has the DNA TGTGCCAGCAGCCCGCGCGAGGCGGGGGGGCTAGATACGCAGTATTTT. As protein: CASSPREAGGLDTQYF.

The V and J genes are TRBV27 and TRBJ2-3, with unresolved D. The CDR3 has 13 residues. The V and J ends lost 1 base and 1 base respectively, with 3 bases between them. Per the germline V gene, CDR1 is MNHEY and CDR2 is SMNVEV (reference sequence). DNA for the CDR3: TGTGCCAGCAGTTTATGGGGCACAGATACGCAGTATTTT. It codes for CASSLWGTDTQYF.

This chain uses TRBV7-5 with TRBJ2-2; TRBD1, the table's D call, lacks a check against the DNA. TRBV7-5 counts as a pseudogene. The CDR3 is 16 amino acids. The CDR3 DNA sequence: TGTGTCAGAAGCTTAGGGGGACAGGGGAACACCGGGGAGCTGTTTTTT. It specifies CVRSLGGQGNTGELFF.

V gene TRBV29-1 combines with J gene TRBJ1-2; tentatively, D is TRBD1 (5 bases). V lost 2 bases to trimming and J lost 8 bases, with 15 bases between them. Per the germline V gene, CDR1 is SQVTM and CDR2 is ANQGSEA. The CDR3 sequence is 13 residues long. For the CDR3, the DNA is TGCAGCGTTGAATTACTGCTTGGGGGGGGCTACACCTTC. Protein: CSVELLLGGGYTF.